The following is a T cell receptor beta chain sequence with its context. V lost 0 bases and J 4 bases, leaving 15 bases between the germline ends. Germline V lookup: CDR1 SGHTA, CDR2 FQGTGA. This CDR3 is 17 amino acids long. MiXCR, applied by TCRdb to the reads, yields one record per CDR3 protein. Here the sample spans fewer than 550,000 distinct CDR3 sequences, 11% being singletons. The sample belongs to a study of T cell repertoires in cytomegalovirus infection. Study information: Indications came from public TCR beta signatures; they pointed to CMV infection and to a matching HLA type.

The sequenced sample consisted of PBMCs. The receptor was derived from a human donor in good health (CMV status not recorded). Some clones in this sample may be carry-over from other donors' samples. This sequence joins TRBV7-3 and TRBJ2-2, with a weak D call TRBD1 (5 bases). For the CDR3, the DNA is TGTGCCAGCAGCTTAACGGGGCCTACAAACCCCACCGGGGAGCTGTTTTTT. Encoded protein: CASSLTGPTNPTGELFF.